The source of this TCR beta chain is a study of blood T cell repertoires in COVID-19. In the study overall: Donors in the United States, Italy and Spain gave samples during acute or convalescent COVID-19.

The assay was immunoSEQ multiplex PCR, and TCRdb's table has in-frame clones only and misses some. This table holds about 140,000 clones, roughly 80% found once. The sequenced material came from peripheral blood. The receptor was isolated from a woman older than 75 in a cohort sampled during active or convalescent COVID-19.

The CDR3: CAWNKGTGGEGYTF. The CDR3 DNA follows: TGTGCCTGGAATAAGGGGACAGGTGGGGAGGGCTACACCTTC. The chain links TRBV30 to TRBJ1-2, with 8 bases identical to TRBD1. The CDR3 sequence is 14 residues long. The germline V gene encodes CDR1 GTSNPN and CDR2 SVGIG (reference sequence). V lost 4 bases to trimming and J lost 8 bases; unmatched junction nucleotides: 12.